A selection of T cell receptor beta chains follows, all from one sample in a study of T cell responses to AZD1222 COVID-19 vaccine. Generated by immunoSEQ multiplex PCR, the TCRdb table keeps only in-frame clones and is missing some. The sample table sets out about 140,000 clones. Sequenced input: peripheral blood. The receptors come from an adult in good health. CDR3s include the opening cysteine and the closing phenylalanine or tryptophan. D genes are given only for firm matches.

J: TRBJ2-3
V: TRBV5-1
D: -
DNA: TGCGCCAGCAGTCGGGGCGTAGGGACAGATACGCAGTATTTT
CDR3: CASSRGVGTDTQYF

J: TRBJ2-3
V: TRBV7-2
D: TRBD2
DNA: TGTGCCAGCAGCCAAGCGGGGAATACGCAGTATTTT
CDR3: CASSQAGNTQYF

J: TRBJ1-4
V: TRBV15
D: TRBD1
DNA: TGTGCCACCAGCATCGACAGGGGCGCTGAAAAACTGTTTTTT
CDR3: CATSIDRGAEKLFF

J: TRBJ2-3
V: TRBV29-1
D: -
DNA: TGCAGCGTTGAAGTCGGTCCGCTCCAGTATTTT
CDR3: CSVEVGPLQYF

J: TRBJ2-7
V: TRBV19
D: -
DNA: TGTGCCAGTAGTATAGCGACTGCAACCTACGAGCAGTACTTC
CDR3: CASSIATATYEQYF

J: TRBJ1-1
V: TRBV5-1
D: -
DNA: TGCGCCAGCAGCTTGGCGGGGCTGGTGACGCCTGAAGCTTTCTTT
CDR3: CASSLAGLVTPEAFF

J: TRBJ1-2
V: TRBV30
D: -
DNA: TGTGCCTGGAGTGTACTCGGGCTAGACTATGGCTACACCTTC
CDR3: CAWSVLGLDYGYTF

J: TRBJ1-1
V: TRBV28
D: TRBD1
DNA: TGTGCCAGCAGTTTGGTACAGGGGGGGACTGAAGCTTTCTTT
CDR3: CASSLVQGGTEAFF

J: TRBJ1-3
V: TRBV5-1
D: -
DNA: TGCGCCAGCAGGGAACTAAACTCTGGAAACACCATATATTTT
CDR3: CASRELNSGNTIYF

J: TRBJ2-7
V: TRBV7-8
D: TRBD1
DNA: TGTGCCAGCAGCTCGGGGACAGATTACTACGAGCAGTACTTC
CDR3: CASSSGTDYYEQYF

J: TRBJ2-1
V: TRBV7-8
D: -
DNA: TGTGCCAGCAGCTTATCTACGGGTAGCTCCTACAATGAGCAGTTCTTC
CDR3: CASSLSTGSSYNEQFF

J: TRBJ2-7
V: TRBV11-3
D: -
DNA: TGTGCCAGCAGCTTGGGACAAGGGAACTACGAGCAGTACTTC
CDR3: CASSLGQGNYEQYF

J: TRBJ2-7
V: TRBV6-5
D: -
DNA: TGTGCCAGCTCCCCAGGGAGCTCCTACGAGCAGTACTTC
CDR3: CASSPGSSYEQYF

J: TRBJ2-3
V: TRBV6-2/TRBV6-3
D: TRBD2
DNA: TGTGCCAGCAGTCGTCCCAGCGGGGTGTCTCAGGGTACGCAGTATTTT
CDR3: CASSRPSGVSQGTQYF

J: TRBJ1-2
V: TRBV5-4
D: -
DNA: TGTGCCAGCAGCGCAGGTGGGGGCGAAGACTTTCCTAACTATGGCTACACCTTC
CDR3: CASSAGGGEDFPNYGYTF

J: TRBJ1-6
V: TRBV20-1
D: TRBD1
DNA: TGCAGTGCTAGTTTTTCCGGACAGGGAAATTCACCCCTCCACTTT
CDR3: CSASFSGQGNSPLHF

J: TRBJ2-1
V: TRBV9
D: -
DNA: TGTGCCAGCAGCGTAGAAGGGTACAATGAGCAGTTCTTC
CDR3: CASSVEGYNEQFF

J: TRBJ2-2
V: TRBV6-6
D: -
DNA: TGTGCCAGCAGTTACTCGGACAGGAACACCGGGGAGCTGTTTTTT
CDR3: CASSYSDRNTGELFF

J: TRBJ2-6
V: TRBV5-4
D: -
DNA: TGTGCCAGCAGCTCCCCAGGGCGTGGGGCCAACGTCCTGACTTTC
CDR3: CASSSPGRGANVLTF

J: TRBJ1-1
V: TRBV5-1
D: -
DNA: TGCGCCAGCAGCTCCCTCGGGAACACTGAAGCTTTCTTT
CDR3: CASSSLGNTEAFF

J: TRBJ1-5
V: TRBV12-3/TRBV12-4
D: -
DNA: TGTGCCAGCAGTTTTGCTTGGAATCAGCCCCAGCATTTT
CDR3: CASSFAWNQPQHF

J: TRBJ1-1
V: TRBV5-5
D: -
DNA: TGTGCCAGCAGCGGGAGGACACAGAACACTGAAGCTTTCTTT
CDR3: CASSGRTQNTEAFF

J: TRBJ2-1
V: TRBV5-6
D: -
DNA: TGTGCCAGCAGTAATCGGGAACATCCCTATTTGGAGCAGTTCTTC
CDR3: CASSNREHPYLEQFF

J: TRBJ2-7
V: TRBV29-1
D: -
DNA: TGCAGCGTTGAGGAAACCGGGGTATACGAGCAGTACTTC
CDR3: CSVEETGVYEQYF

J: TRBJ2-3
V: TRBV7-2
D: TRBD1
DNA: TGTGCCAGCAACAACCCGGGGACAGGGTTTCGAGATACGCAGTATTTT
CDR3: CASNNPGTGFRDTQYF

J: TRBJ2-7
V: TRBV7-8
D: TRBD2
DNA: TGTGCCAGCAGCACTGACACTAGCGGGGGAACCTACGAGCAGTACTTC
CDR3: CASSTDTSGGTYEQYF

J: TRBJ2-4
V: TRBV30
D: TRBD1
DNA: TGTGCCTGGATGGGACAGAACATTCAGTACTTC
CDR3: CAWMGQNIQYF

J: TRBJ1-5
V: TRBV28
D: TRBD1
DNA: TGTGCCAGCACCTCGGCCGGGACAGGGTATCAGCCCCAGCATTTT
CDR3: CASTSAGTGYQPQHF

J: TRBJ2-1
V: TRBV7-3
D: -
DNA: TGTGCCAGCAGCCGCGACGGAAGCTCCTACAATGAGCAGTTCTTC
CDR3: CASSRDGSSYNEQFF

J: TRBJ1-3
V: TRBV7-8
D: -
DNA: TGTGCCAGCAGCCCCCTCGTAGGGAACGGAAACACCATATATTTT
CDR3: CASSPLVGNGNTIYF

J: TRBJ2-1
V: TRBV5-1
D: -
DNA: TGCGCCAGCAGCTTGGACAGCAATGAGCAGTTCTTC
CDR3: CASSLDSNEQFF

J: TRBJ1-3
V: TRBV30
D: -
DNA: TGTGCCTGGAGTGCGGGTTCTGGAAACACCATATATTTT
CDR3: CAWSAGSGNTIYF

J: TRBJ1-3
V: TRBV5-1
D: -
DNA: TGCGCCAGCAGCTTGAGTGGAAACACCATATATTTT
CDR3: CASSLSGNTIYF

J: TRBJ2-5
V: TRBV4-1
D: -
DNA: TGCGCCAGCAGCCACCAGGGAGTTTCGCAGGAGACCCAGTACTTC
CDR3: CASSHQGVSQETQYF